The 24 T cell receptor beta chains in this list originate from one sample, sequenced in a study of blood T cell repertoires in COVID-19. The repertoire was sequenced with immunoSEQ multiplex PCR; TCRdb's copy has only in-frame clones and lacks some. This sample yields 150,000 to 200,000 clones, of which roughly 85% are seen a single time; approximately 3.3% belongs to the top ten. Material: peripheral blood. The receptor set was obtained from a human donor with acute or convalescent COVID-19. The donor label of this sample is uncertain.

This clone appeared a single time. The chain uses TRBV24-1 and TRBJ2-6, with 8 nucleotides matching TRBD1. The CDR3 covers 16 residues. The trim removed 3 bases at V and 2 bases at J, leaving 2 bases unmatched. CDR1 KGHDR and CDR2 SFDVKD come from the germline V gene. The CDR3 nucleotides read TGTGCCACCAGTGATCGGACAGGGCCTGGGGCCAACGTCCTGACTTTC. It translates to CATSDRTGPGANVLTF.

The chain combines TRBV9 with TRBJ2-5; 8 bases are shared with TRBD1. The V gene's germline CDR1 is SGDLS and CDR2 YYNGEE. With V trimmed by 0 bases and J by 1 base, 5 bases remained unmatched. The CDR3 totals 16 residues. DNA of the CDR3: TGTGCCAGCAGCGTAGCCCGGACAGGGACCCAAGAGACCCAGTACTTC. Its translation is CASSVARTGTQETQYF.

The J gene is TRBJ1-2, the V gene TRBV29-1; tentatively, D is TRBD1 (6 bases). Germline V gene data show CDR1 as SQVTM and CDR2 as ANQGSEA. There are 12 residues in the CDR3. Trimming removed 6 bases at V and 7 bases at J, with 15 bases between. The CDR3 protein is CSVATGLSGYTF. CDR3 DNA: TGCAGCGTGGCCACAGGGTTGTCTGGCTACACCTTC.

V is TRBV28 and J is TRBJ1-1, with 8 positions matching TRBD1. From germline, CDR1 is MDHEN and CDR2 SYDVKM. The CDR3 length is 16 residues. V was clipped by 7 bases and J by 4 bases; unmatched bases: 14. The DNA for the CDR3 is TGTGCCAGCACCTCAACAGGGGGGATGGTCCGCACTGAAGCTTTCTTT. Its protein product is CASTSTGGMVRTEAFF.

V gene TRBV5-1 combines with J gene TRBJ1-1; 7 nucleotides line up with TRBD1. V shed 3 bases and J 0 bases; nucleotides not matched to a gene: 14. CDR3 length: 18 amino acids. Per germline, CDR1 SGHRS and CDR2 YFSETQ. This CDR3 reads CASSSLQGTSLMNTEAFF. The DNA of the CDR3 is TGCGCCAGCAGCTCCCTACAGGGGACCTCTCTTATGAACACTGAAGCTTTCTTT.

The rearrangement uses TRBV9 and TRBJ1-1; D gene unclear. The CDR3 is made up of 15 amino acids. Trimming shortened V by 0 bases and J by 0 bases, and 9 bases separated the two germline ends. Germline lookup yields CDR1 SGDLS and CDR2 YYNGEE. The DNA for the CDR3 is TGTGCCAGCAGCGTAGTCGAGGCTATGAACACTGAAGCTTTCTTT. It is translated as CASSVVEAMNTEAFF.

The chain links TRBV14 to TRBJ2-4; tentative D call: TRBD2 (6 bases). CDR1 and CDR2 (germline): SGHDN, FVKESK. Trimming removed 4 bases at V and 4 bases at J, with 11 bases between. The CDR3 contains 14 residues. The CDR3, as DNA: TGTGCCAGCAGCCCTACTAGCAGAAAAAACATTCAGTACTTC. Encoded protein: CASSPTSRKNIQYF. The full variable domain, with the rest looked up from reference TRBV14 and TRBJ2-4, is EAGVTQFPSHSVIEKGQTVTLRCDPISGHDNLYWYRRVMGKEIKFLLHFVKESKQDESGMPNNRFLAERTGGTYSTLKVQPAELEDSGVYFCASSPTSRKNIQYFGAGTRLSVL.

V usage is TRBV5-1 and J usage is TRBJ1-2, with a weak D call TRBD1 (5 bases). From germline, CDR1 is SGHRS and CDR2 YFSETQ. Trimming took 0 bases from V and 8 from J, leaving 17 bases between them. This CDR3 comprises 15 residues. This CDR3 is CASSLGGSDVNGYTF. The CDR3 DNA sequence: TGCGCCAGCAGCTTGGGGGGCAGCGACGTTAACGGCTACACCTTC.

This clone was observed a handful of times. V usage is TRBV12-3 or TRBV12-4 and J usage is TRBJ2-6; D remains unclear. The CDR3 extends over 13 amino acids. The V end lost 11 bases, the J end lost 0 bases, and 8 bases lay between the germline ends. The CDR3 is CAWADSGANVLTF. For the CDR3, the DNA is TGTGCCTGGGCAGACTCTGGGGCCAACGTCCTGACTTTC.

The chain recombines TRBV19 with TRBJ2-3, with 8 nucleotides matching TRBD1. Looked up from germline, CDR1 is LNHDA and CDR2 is SQIVND (reference sequence). Trimming took 6 bases from V and 4 from J; bases not matched to a gene: 12. This CDR3 has 16 residues. CDR3: CASSQGQVVLADTQYF. CDR3 nucleotide sequence: TGTGCCAGTAGCCAGGGACAGGTAGTGCTTGCAGATACGCAGTATTTT. Variable domain in full (rest from reference TRBV19 and TRBJ2-3): DGGITQSPKYLFRKEGQNVTLSCEQNLNHDAMYWYRQDPGQGLRLIYYSQIVNDFQKGDIAEGYSVSREKKESFPLTVTSAQKNPTAFYLCASSQGQVVLADTQYFGPGTRLTVL.

CDR3 amino acids: CASSQGQGLGYTF. The DNA for the CDR3 is TGCGCCAGCAGCCAAGGACAGGGTCTTGGCTACACCTTC. The chain joins TRBV4-1 to TRBJ1-2; 7 nucleotides match TRBD1. V shed 1 base and J 7 bases; nucleotides not matched to a gene: 3. This CDR3 contains 13 residues. In germline, CDR1 is MGHRA, CDR2 YSYEKL.

The chain couples TRBV4-3 to TRBJ1-1; D is unresolved. Germline values: CDR1 LGHNA, CDR2 YSLEER. The length of the CDR3 is 13 residues. V lost 1 base, J lost 11 bases, and 14 bases lay in between. CDR3 coding DNA: TGCGCCAGCAGCCAAGGGTCTTCAAGGCGGGCTTTCTTT. Translation: CASSQGSSRRAFF.

The chain combines TRBV9 with TRBJ2-7, with 7 positions matching TRBD2. This CDR3 is built from 14 residues. J gave up 1 base and V 3 bases, and 4 bases lay outside the gene matches. Germline lookup yields CDR1 SGDLS and CDR2 YYNGEE. CDR3 DNA sequence: TGTGCCAGCAGCGCGGGAGGCACTTCCTACGAGCAGTACTTC. Residues: CASSAGGTSYEQYF.

The gene calls are TRBV5-1 and TRBJ2-3, with a possible D match to TRBD2 (5 bases). The CDR3 is made up of 14 amino acids. Germline CDR1 is SGHRS and CDR2 is YFSETQ. The germline V and J ends were trimmed by 5 bases and 2 bases, with 12 bases remaining between them. The CDR3 bases are TGCGCCAGCAGGGCGGAGGCAGCCACAGATACGCAGTATTTT. It codes for CASRAEAATDTQYF.

This clone came up once. The rearrangement uses TRBV7-3 and TRBJ1-2, with a possible D match to TRBD1 (6 bases). The CDR3 is made up of 13 amino acids. Germline loops: CDR1 SGHTA, CDR2 FQGTGA. The V and J ends lost 5 bases and 6 bases respectively, with 13 bases between them. In DNA form, the CDR3 reads TGTGCCAGCAGCCCGAGGGGGTTTGATGGCTACACCTTC. Its translation: CASSPRGFDGYTF.

This clone was detected many times. The rearrangement joins TRBV2 to TRBJ2-7; D is ambiguous. Per germline, CDR1 SNHLY and CDR2 FYNNEI. The germline V and J ends were trimmed by 4 bases and 1 base, with 20 bases remaining between them. There are 17 residues in the CDR3. CDR3: CASSVPSGTPSSYEQYF. The CDR3 DNA reads TGTGCCAGCAGTGTGCCCAGTGGCACCCCCTCGTCCTACGAGCAGTACTTC.

J is TRBJ2-5 and V is TRBV5-6; tentatively, D is TRBD2 (5 bases). The CDR3 runs to 14 residues. Per the germline V gene, CDR1 is SGHDT and CDR2 is YYEEEE. The ends were cut back, 3 bases at V and 2 bases at J, with 11 bases in the middle. CDR3 residues: CASSSPDWQETQYF. In DNA, the CDR3 is TGTGCCAGCAGCTCCCCGGACTGGCAAGAGACCCAGTACTTC.

The chain employs TRBV7-8 and TRBJ1-3; TRBD1 is a possible D gene (5 bases). The V end lost 1 base, the J end lost 2 bases, and 12 bases lay between the germline ends. Germline CDR1 and CDR2: SGHVS and FQNEAQ. This CDR3 is built from 16 residues. CDR3 protein: CASSLVQGGPGNTIYF. The CDR3 nucleotides read TGTGCCAGCAGCTTAGTCCAGGGAGGGCCTGGAAACACCATATATTTT.

The chain couples TRBV14 to TRBJ1-5, with D hard to call. The V and J ends lost 5 bases and 5 bases respectively, with 13 bases between them. The CDR3 length is 14 residues. Germline V gives CDR1 SGHDN, CDR2 FVKESK. In DNA form, the CDR3 reads TGTGCCAGCAGCGTTATCCGGGTGGATCAGCCCCAGCATTTT. Its protein product is CASSVIRVDQPQHF.

The V gene is TRBV5-4, the J gene TRBJ2-3; 9 nucleotides line up with TRBD2. Germline CDR1 reads SGHNT; CDR2 reads YYREEE (reference sequence). The length of the CDR3 is 14 residues. V trimming: 3 bases; J trimming: 4 bases; junction bases outside the gene matches: 3. CDR3 bases: TGTGCCAGCAGCTCCCGCGGGGGGGCAGATACGCAGTATTTT. Protein: CASSSRGGADTQYF.

V and J are TRBV5-4 and TRBJ2-5, with D possibly matching TRBD2 (6 bases). The CDR3 sequence is 14 residues long. Germline V gene data show CDR1 as SGHNT and CDR2 as YYREEE (reference sequence). The V gene lost 4 bases and the J gene lost 2 bases, with 12 bases spanning the gap. CDR3 in amino acids: CASSPGTSQETQYF. The CDR3 nucleotides read TGTGCCAGCAGCCCGGGGACTTCACAAGAGACCCAGTACTTC.

The chain links TRBV6-5 to TRBJ1-2; no clear D. The V and J ends lost 8 bases and 5 bases respectively, with 15 bases between them. This CDR3 is 13 amino acids long. Germline V gene sequence: CDR1 MNHEY, CDR2 SVGAGI. CDR3 sequence: CASHPGVQYGYTF. The CDR3 DNA sequence: TGTGCCAGCCATCCAGGCGTCCAATATGGCTACACCTTC.

This chain joins TRBV7-3 and TRBJ1-6; 9 bases match TRBD1. The J segment lost 10 bases and the V segment lost 11 bases, leaving 9 bases of the junction unmatched. The V gene's germline CDR1 is SGHTA and CDR2 FQGTGA. The CDR3 consists of 13 residues. In DNA form, the CDR3 reads TGTGCCGGAGCCCGGGACAGGGACTCACCCCTCCACTTT. This sequence encodes CAGARDRDSPLHF.

The J gene is TRBJ1-6, the V gene TRBV7-3, with D unresolved. V lost 5 bases and J 3 bases, leaving 11 bases between the germline ends. CDR1 is SGHTA, CDR2 FQGTGA, per germline. The CDR3 loop spans 15 amino acids. CDR3 protein: CASSTRQIYNSPLHF. DNA of the CDR3: TGTGCCAGCAGCACACGCCAGATCTATAATTCACCCCTCCACTTT.